Each of the 12 T cell receptor beta chains below was sequenced from the same sample in a study of T-cell reconstitution after alpha-beta-depleted transplantation in children. TCRbeta library preparation incorporated unique molecular identifiers. TCRdb reanalysed the PCR reads using MiXCR and keeps one entry per CDR3 protein. The sample consists of about 300,000 distinct CDR3 sequences, around 9.1% of them appearing once. The material was PBMCs, obtained before TCRalphabeta/CD19-depleted stem cell transplant. These TCRs come from a boy under two years old with acute myeloid leukemia, due to receive a stem cell transplant.

With regard to this clonotype: It may be a read error: a sequence one base away is much more abundant. This sequence joins TRBV28 and TRBJ2-5; 7 bases map to TRBD1. From germline, CDR1 is MDHEN and CDR2 SYDVKM. The CDR3 has 15 residues. The CDR3 DNA follows: TGTTCCAGCAGTCGGGACAGAGGGGTCCAAGAGACCCAGTACTTC. Amino acids: CSSSRDRGVQETQYF.

The table lists this clonotype with many counts. This chain uses TRBV20-1 with TRBJ2-1, with D perhaps assigned TRBD1 or TRBD2 (5 bases each). Germline CDR1 reads DFQATT; CDR2 reads SNEGSKA (reference sequence). The CDR3 is 14 residues long. V was clipped by 1 base and J by 0 bases, with 7 bases between them. DNA of the CDR3: TGCAGTGCTAGAGCTGGGGGCTCCTACAATGAGCAGTTCTTC. Amino acid sequence: CSARAGGSYNEQFF.

This clonotype was counted a single time. Possible read error: a much larger clone is one base away. This rearrangement joins TRBV20-1 to TRBJ2-3; 12 bases agree with TRBD1. The CDR3 totals 15 residues. Germline CDR1 DFQATT, CDR2 SNEGSKA (reference sequence). J lost 4 bases, V lost 6 bases, and 8 bases had no gene match. The CDR3 nucleotides are TGCAGTGCCGAAGCCGGGACAGGGGGCGCAGATACGCAGTATTTT. Amino acid sequence: CSAEAGTGGADTQYF.

This clonotype was counted only a few times. The chain carries TRBV6-2 or TRBV6-3 and TRBJ1-5; D is ambiguous. CDR3 size: 15 residues. The germline V gene encodes CDR1 MNHEY and CDR2 SVGEGT. Trimming stripped 3 bases from V and 5 bases from J, with 14 bases between. The CDR3 protein is CASSYSSTSYQPQHF. The DNA for the CDR3 is TGTGCCAGCAGTTATAGTTCGACATCGTATCAGCCCCAGCATTTT.

This clonotype was counted many times. The chain recombines TRBV4-2 with TRBJ2-2; perhaps TRBD2 as D (5 bases). Trimming left V 1 base short and J 7 bases short, with 13 bases between. The CDR3 length is 15 residues. The germline V gene has CDR1 LGHNA and CDR2 YNFKEQ. CDR3 sequence: CASSQVMTIGGELFF. The CDR3 DNA is TGTGCCAGCAGCCAAGTCATGACTATAGGCGGGGAGCTGTTTTTT.

This clonotype was counted at least ten times. The V gene is TRBV5-1, the J gene TRBJ1-5; D gene ambiguous. CDR1 is SGHRS and CDR2 is YFSETQ in the germline V gene. This CDR3 is 13 amino acids long. The V end was cut by 0 bases, the J end by 9 bases, with 10 bases between. CDR3 DNA: TGCGCCAGCAGCTTGGCCCCCAAATGGCCCCAGCATTTT. This encodes CASSLAPKWPQHF.

There are many counts of this clonotype. The chain couples TRBV20-1 to TRBJ2-5; TRBD2 matches at 9 bases. Germline V gene data show CDR1 as DFQATT and CDR2 as SNEGSKA (reference sequence). V gave up 7 bases and J gave up 1 base; unmatched junction bases: 1. CDR3 length equals 12 residues. The CDR3 nucleotides are TGCAGTGGGACTAGCGCCCAAGAGACCCAGTACTTC. It codes for CSGTSAQETQYF.

In its sample, this clonotype was seen many times. The chain employs TRBV9 and TRBJ2-3; TRBD2 agrees at 9 bases. The CDR3 totals 16 residues. V was clipped by 1 base and J by 0 bases; unmatched bases: 3. Per germline, CDR1 SGDLS and CDR2 YYNGEE. In DNA form, the CDR3 reads TGTGCCAGCAGCGTAACTAGCGGGTCTAGCACAGATACGCAGTATTTT. Protein: CASSVTSGSSTDTQYF. The variable domain in full, with the rest retrieved from reference TRBV9 and TRBJ2-3, is DSGVTQTPKHLITATGQRVTLRCSPRSGDLSVYWYQQSLDQGLQFLIQYYNGEERAKGNILERFSAQQFPDLHSELNLSSLELGDSALYFCASSVTSGSSTDTQYFGPGTRLTVL.

This clonotype was picked up many times. The V and J genes are TRBV9 and TRBJ2-1, with a possible D match to TRBD2 (6 bases). The CDR3 is 17 residues long. V lost 2 bases and J lost 0, with 15 bases in between. The germline V gene encodes CDR1 SGDLS and CDR2 YYNGEE. The DNA of the CDR3 is TGTGCCAGCAGCGTCGTAGGAGGGGTCAACTCCTACAATGAGCAGTTCTTC. Its protein is CASSVVGGVNSYNEQFF.

This clonotype has a count of ten or more. The V and J genes are TRBV5-1 and TRBJ2-6; unclear D gene. The CDR3 totals 15 residues. Germline-derived CDR1 and CDR2 are SGHRS and YFSETQ. Trimming shortened V by 2 bases and J by 0 bases, and 6 bases separated the two germline ends. The CDR3 nucleotides are TGCGCCAGCAGCTTACGGAACTCTGGGGCCAACGTCCTGACTTTC. This encodes CASSLRNSGANVLTF.

This clonotype was picked up a small number of times. This chain connects TRBV4-3 to TRBJ2-7; TRBD1 agrees at 7 bases. The germline gives CDR1 LGHNA, CDR2 YSLEER. The J segment lost 6 bases and the V segment lost 0 bases, leaving 5 bases of the junction unmatched. The CDR3 spans 14 residues. The CDR3, as DNA: TGCGCCAGCAGCCAAGAAGGGACAGCCGGCGAGCAGTACTTC. It codes for CASSQEGTAGEQYF.

This clonotype was observed a handful of times. V and J are TRBV7-2 and TRBJ2-7; D could derive from TRBD1 or TRBD2 (6 bases each). Trimming shortened V by 6 bases and J by 1 base, and 13 bases separated the two germline ends. CDR3 length: 14 amino acids. Germline V gene sequence: CDR1 SGHTA, CDR2 FQGNSA. Here the CDR3 reads CASSHGGPSYEQYF. CDR3 DNA sequence: TGTGCCAGCAGTCATGGGGGGCCTTCCTACGAGCAGTACTTC.